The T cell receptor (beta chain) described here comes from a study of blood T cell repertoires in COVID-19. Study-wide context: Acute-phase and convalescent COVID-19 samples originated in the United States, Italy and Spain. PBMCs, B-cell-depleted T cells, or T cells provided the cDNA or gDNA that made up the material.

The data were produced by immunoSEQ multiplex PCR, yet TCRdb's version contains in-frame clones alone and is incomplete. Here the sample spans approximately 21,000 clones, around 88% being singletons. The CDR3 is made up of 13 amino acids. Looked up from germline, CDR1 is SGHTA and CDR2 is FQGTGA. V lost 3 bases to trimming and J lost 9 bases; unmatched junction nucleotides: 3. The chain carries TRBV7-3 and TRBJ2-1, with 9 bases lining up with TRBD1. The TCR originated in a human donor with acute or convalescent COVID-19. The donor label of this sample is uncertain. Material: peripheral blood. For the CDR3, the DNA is TGTGCCAGCAGCTTTGGACAGGGGCCTGAGCAGTTCTTC. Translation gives CASSFGQGPEQFF.